This TCR beta chain is drawn from a study of T cells after posttransplantation cyclophosphamide. Overall study results and limits: After PTCy, TRB diversity resembled that of CNI/methotrexate controls. TRB overlap between skin or GI tissue T cells and blood was limited.

Sampled 1 year posttransplant, controls received myeloablative marrow transplants, methotrexate and a calcineurin inhibitor. In germline, CDR1 is MDHEN, CDR2 SYDVKM. The CDR3 length is 15 residues. Trimming left V 3 bases short and J 0 bases short, with 12 bases between. To note about this clone: The antigen is not known.

Sequencing was performed with immunoSEQ multiplex PCR; in TCRdb, only in-frame clones are kept and a portion is missing. The sample consists of roughly 24,000 clones, roughly nine tenths of them appearing once. The J gene is TRBJ2-7, the V gene TRBV28, with a possible D match to TRBD1 (5 bases). The TCR comes from a female patient aged 45-60 years who received an allogeneic stem cell transplant from an unrelated donor, was CMV-positive, and had chronic GVHD only. A share of the T cells may be of graft donor origin. The specimen comprised PBMCs, sampled after an allogeneic stem cell transplant with a calcineurin inhibitor and methotrexate. Here the CDR3 DNA reads TGTGCCAGCAGTTTGTCTCTAGGGGACTCCTACGAGCAGTACTTC. This sequence encodes CASSLSLGDSYEQYF.